Each of the 20 T cell receptor beta chains below was sequenced from the same sample in a study of T cell changes during pregnancy in multiple sclerosis. The assay was immunoSEQ multiplex PCR, and TCRdb's table has in-frame clones only and misses some. The sample yields about 93,000 clones, 91% seen once. The specimen comprised peripheral blood, sampled before pregnancy. Every receptor here comes from a female donor with multiple sclerosis, enrolled in a pregnancy study.

This chain joins TRBV7-9 and TRBJ2-1; TRBD1 might be the D (6 bases). CDR1 and CDR2 (germline): SEHNR, FQNEAQ (reference sequence). Trimming stripped 4 bases from V and 2 bases from J, with 21 bases between. CDR3 length: 18 residues. The CDR3 region has the DNA TGTGCCAGCAGCTCTGGGCGCAGGGGTTATAGCCCCTACAATGAGCAGTTCTTC. This encodes CASSSGRRGYSPYNEQFF.

The V gene is TRBV29-1, the J gene TRBJ1-2, with D perhaps matching TRBD1 (6 bases). The CDR3 is made up of 12 amino acids. Germline loops: CDR1 SQVTM, CDR2 ANQGSEA. The V end was cut by 5 bases, the J end by 8 bases, with 15 bases between. CDR3 sequence: CSVRDIMGGYTF. The DNA of the CDR3 is TGCAGCGTTCGGGACATTATGGGAGGCTACACCTTC.

This clone was counted between two and nine times. CDR3 loop: CASGIQGALSPLHF. In nucleotides, the CDR3 is TGTGCCAGCGGCATACAGGGGGCCTTGTCACCCCTCCACTTT. The chain recombines TRBV27 with TRBJ1-6; 9 nucleotides line up with TRBD1. CDR3 length: 14 residues. Germline V lookup: CDR1 MNHEY, CDR2 SMNVEV (reference sequence). V shed 8 bases and J 10 bases; nucleotides not matched to a gene: 9.

In its sample, this clone was seen once. V gene TRBV19 combines with J gene TRBJ2-7; 8 bases agree with TRBD2. V trimming: 5 bases; J trimming: 4 bases; junction bases outside the gene matches: 10. This CDR3 comprises 15 residues. Germline CDR1 and CDR2: LNHDA and SQIVND (reference sequence). This chain's CDR3 is CASSPRVAGNYEQYF. Here the CDR3 DNA reads TGTGCCAGTAGTCCCCGGGTAGCGGGAAATTACGAGCAGTACTTC.

The gene calls are TRBV7-2 and TRBJ2-7; 12 nucleotides line up with TRBD2. The germline V gene encodes CDR1 SGHTA and CDR2 FQGNSA. Trimming removed 4 bases from V and 3 bases from J; junction bases left unmatched: 4. CDR3 size: 15 residues. The CDR3 coding sequence is TGTGCCAGCAGCTCTCGGACTAGCGGGGTCTACGAGCAGTACTTC. Its protein product is CASSSRTSGVYEQYF.

This clone has just one count. The chain is built from TRBV7-3 and TRBJ2-3; a weak D match, TRBD1 (6 bases). V was cut by 5 bases and J by 4 bases, with 13 bases left in between. Germline V gene sequence: CDR1 SGHTA, CDR2 FQGTGA. The CDR3 is made up of 14 amino acids. CDR3 nucleotides: TGTGCCAGCAGCCAGACAGGATCTTCAGATACGCAGTATTTT. Amino acids: CASSQTGSSDTQYF.

The chain links TRBV28 to TRBJ2-7, with 10 bases that match TRBD1. The CDR3 is 13 amino acids. The V segment lost 6 bases and the J segment 4 bases; nucleotides outside the gene matches: 3. Per germline, CDR1 MDHEN and CDR2 SYDVKM. The CDR3 DNA sequence: TGTGCCAGCAGCGGGACAGGGGTATACGAGCAGTACTTC. It translates to CASSGTGVYEQYF.

This clone was seen only once. This rearrangement joins TRBV7-3 to TRBJ2-1; 11 nucleotides match TRBD1. The V gene end was trimmed by 0 bases and the J gene end by 3 bases; junction bases not matched to a gene: 1. There are 16 residues in the CDR3. Looked up from germline, CDR1 is SGHTA and CDR2 is FQGTGA. The CDR3 region has the DNA TGTGCCAGCAGCTTAACCGGGACAGGGGGCTACAATGAGCAGTTCTTC. This encodes CASSLTGTGGYNEQFF.

The chain has TRBV30 and TRBJ2-1; 9 nucleotides line up with TRBD1. The germline V gene encodes CDR1 GTSNPN and CDR2 SVGIG (reference sequence). V lost 5 bases, J lost 8 bases, and 10 bases stayed unmatched. The CDR3 is made up of 14 amino acids. CDR3: CAWGQGKGGDEQFF. The CDR3 DNA is TGTGCCTGGGGACAGGGGAAGGGTGGGGATGAGCAGTTCTTC.

The J gene is TRBJ2-7, the V gene TRBV2, with 8 bases lining up with TRBD1. CDR3 length: 12 amino acids. From germline, CDR1 is SNHLY and CDR2 FYNNEI. Unmatched junction bases numbered 2, after V lost 6 bases and J lost 4 bases. The CDR3 reads CASSRTGYEQYF. In DNA, the CDR3 is TGTGCCAGCAGCCGGACAGGGTACGAGCAGTACTTC.

In its sample, this clone is medium-sized (0.01 to 0.1%). The rearrangement joins TRBV4-1 to TRBJ2-5; weak D call: TRBD2 (5 bases). The V gene's germline CDR1 is MGHRA and CDR2 YSYEKL. The CDR3 is made up of 15 amino acids. V shed 0 bases and J shed 5 bases, with 13 bases lying between them. CDR3 amino acids: CASSQDPGSGETQYF. The CDR3 region has the DNA TGCGCCAGCAGCCAAGATCCGGGATCGGGGGAGACCCAGTACTTC.

This chain uses TRBV5-1 with TRBJ2-4; a weak D match, TRBD1 (6 bases). V lost 1 base to trimming and J lost 1 base, with 15 bases between them. This CDR3 comprises 17 residues. The germline V gene encodes CDR1 SGHRS and CDR2 YFSETQ. CDR3 residues: CASSLTGTSHAKNIQYF. DNA for the CDR3: TGCGCCAGCAGCTTGACCGGGACATCTCACGCCAAAAACATTCAGTACTTC.

This chain links TRBV28 with TRBJ1-2; 8 bases line up with TRBD1. V dropped 5 bases and J dropped 1; count of bases not matched to a gene: 6. Germline CDR1 reads MDHEN; CDR2 reads SYDVKM. This CDR3 region has 15 residues. The CDR3 region is CASSQGQVFNYGYTF. The CDR3 DNA reads TGTGCCAGCAGTCAGGGACAGGTCTTTAACTATGGCTACACCTTC.

The chain is built from TRBV27 and TRBJ2-3; 9 bases agree with TRBD1. The CDR3 runs to 15 residues. Per the germline V gene, CDR1 is MNHEY and CDR2 is SMNVEV (reference sequence). Trimming cost V 5 bases and J 1 base; bases outside gene matches: 4. The CDR3 sequence is CASSHRDRGTDTQYF. The CDR3 bases are TGTGCCAGCAGTCACCGGGACAGGGGCACAGATACGCAGTATTTT.

The chain links TRBV19 to TRBJ2-1, with a tentative D call TRBD2 (7 bases). CDR1 LNHDA and CDR2 SQIVND come from the germline V gene (reference sequence). The V gene lost 6 bases and the J gene lost 7 bases, with 19 bases spanning the gap. The CDR3 has 15 amino acids. CDR3: CASRFGGGLWNEQFF. The CDR3 coding sequence is TGTGCCAGTAGATTTGGCGGGGGCCTATGGAATGAGCAGTTCTTC.

The rearrangement links TRBV9 to TRBJ2-1; 7 positions agree with TRBD2. Germline CDR1 reads SGDLS; CDR2 reads YYNGEE. The length of the CDR3 is 13 residues. The V segment lost 3 bases and the J segment 4 bases; nucleotides outside the gene matches: 1. The DNA of the CDR3 is TGTGCCAGCAGCGATAGCGGGTACAATGAGCAGTTCTTC. The encoded protein is CASSDSGYNEQFF.

A word on this clone: Other DNA sequences within the sample encode an identical CDR3. This chain connects TRBV7-9 to TRBJ1-1, with TRBD1 as a possible D gene (5 bases). This CDR3 is 13 amino acids long. The ends were cut back, 5 bases at V and 3 bases at J, with 10 bases in the middle. CDR1 is SEHNR, CDR2 FQNEAQ, per germline (reference sequence). CDR3 amino acids: CASSPPGDTEAFF. CDR3 sequence (DNA): TGTGCCAGCAGCCCACCGGGGGACACTGAAGCTTTCTTT.

CDR3 coding DNA: TGTGCCAGCAGCGTCGGGAGGACTAGCGGGGACCAAGAGACCCAGTACTTC. Amino acid sequence: CASSVGRTSGDQETQYF. The chain joins TRBV11-1 to TRBJ2-5; TRBD2 matches 12 bases. J was trimmed by 0 bases and V by 5 bases; bases with no gene match: 7. The CDR3 is made up of 17 amino acids. Per the germline V gene, CDR1 is SGHAT and CDR2 is FQDESV (reference sequence).

The J gene is TRBJ2-5, the V gene TRBV5-5; 9 bases are a match to TRBD1. V shed 3 bases, J shed 5 bases, and the junction held 8 bases outside the gene matches. This CDR3 has 15 residues. Germline CDR1 SGHKS, CDR2 YYEKEE (reference sequence). This CDR3 is CASSSQGAPWETQYF. The CDR3 bases are TGTGCCAGCAGCTCACAGGGGGCCCCTTGGGAGACCCAGTACTTC.

This chain connects TRBV18 to TRBJ1-5; 11 bases are a match to TRBD1. V lost 3 bases and J lost 1; bases outside the gene matches: 11. Per the germline V gene, CDR1 is KGHSH and CDR2 is LQKENI. The CDR3 is 19 residues long. CDR3 sequence: CASSPPGTGGIQSNQPQHF. The CDR3, as DNA: TGTGCCAGCTCACCCCCCGGGACAGGGGGTATCCAGAGCAATCAGCCCCAGCATTTT.